These 29 T cell receptor beta chains were sequenced from one sample in a study of identical twins. TCRdb re-analysed the 5' RACE reads in MiXCR, keeping a single row per CDR3 protein. Counted here are some 560,000 distinct CDR3 sequences, nearly 10% occurring once; the ten biggest clones make up around 3.1%. These data are also associated with another study on yellow fever vaccine responses in identical twins.

Sequencing input: PBMCs. These receptors were taken from a woman between 18 and 30 years old in good health.

The chain links TRBV7-9 to TRBJ2-2, with 7 bases fitting TRBD2. Germline V gives CDR1 SEHNR, CDR2 FQNEAQ (reference sequence). The CDR3 consists of 16 residues. Trimming at V came to 5 bases and at J to 4 bases, leaving 10 bases not matched to a gene. CDR3 in amino acids: CASSPSRTRSTGELFF. The CDR3 bases are TGTGCCAGCAGCCCCTCCAGGACTAGGTCCACCGGGGAGCTGTTTTTT.

This clonotype was seen ten or more times. The rearrangement uses TRBV5-1 and TRBJ1-1, with 9 positions matching TRBD1. Germline lookup yields CDR1 SGHRS and CDR2 YFSETQ. The CDR3 loop spans 15 amino acids. Trimming removed 4 bases from V and 1 base from J; junction bases left unmatched: 5. The CDR3 bases are TGCGCCAGCAGCCGGGGACAGGGATCGAACACTGAAGCTTTCTTT. Its translation: CASSRGQGSNTEAFF.

This clonotype has just a few counts. The genes are TRBV20-1 and TRBJ2-2; 8 bases fit TRBD2. The ends lost 3 bases at V and 1 base at J; junction bases unmatched: 4. Germline V gene lookup returns CDR1 DFQATT and CDR2 SNEGSKA (reference sequence). The CDR3 contains 15 residues. The CDR3 spells CSASRSGGNTGELFF. DNA of the CDR3: TGCAGTGCTAGTCGCAGCGGGGGGAACACCGGGGAGCTGTTTTTT.

This clonotype has ten or more counts. The chain joins TRBV5-1 to TRBJ2-3; D possibly corresponds to TRBD2 (5 bases). The CDR3 has 15 residues. Per germline, CDR1 SGHRS and CDR2 YFSETQ. V shed 0 bases and J shed 5 bases, with 13 bases lying between them. The CDR3 spells CASSLDPGAGDTQYF. The CDR3 region has the DNA TGCGCCAGCAGCTTGGATCCGGGTGCGGGAGATACGCAGTATTTT.

There are a few counts of this clonotype. The chain employs TRBV28 and TRBJ1-4, with D perhaps matching TRBD1 (5 bases). V gave up 2 bases and J gave up 7 bases, with 17 bases separating them. The CDR3 contains 16 residues. The germline V gene has CDR1 MDHEN and CDR2 SYDVKM. This CDR3 is CASSLGGPGVGEKLFF. The CDR3 nucleotides read TGTGCCAGCAGTTTAGGTGGTCCGGGGGTGGGTGAAAAACTGTTTTTT.

This clonotype was detected a few times. The rearrangement uses TRBV6-2 or TRBV6-3 and TRBJ1-2; perhaps TRBD1 as D (6 bases). The germline gives CDR1 MNHEY, CDR2 SVGEGT. This CDR3 is built from 16 residues. V was clipped by 5 bases and J by 3 bases, with 19 bases between them. Here the CDR3 reads CASSRPQGNEDYGYTF. The DNA for the CDR3 is TGTGCCAGCAGTAGACCCCAGGGGAATGAGGACTATGGCTACACCTTC.

On this clonotype itself: A much larger clone lies a single base off, so this may be a read error. J is TRBJ2-2 and V is TRBV7-9, with D maybe TRBD2 (5 bases). Germline values: CDR1 SEHNR, CDR2 FQNEAQ (reference sequence). The CDR3 is 16 amino acids. The CDR3 bases are TGTGCCAGGAGCTTATTCTGGGGTAGCGACCCCGGGGAGCTGTTTTTT. Translating gives CARSLFWGSDPGELFF.

The chain has TRBV6-1 and TRBJ2-3, with D uncertain. Trimming took off 6 bases at V and 4 bases at J, with 17 bases between the two ends. Germline CDR1 is MNHNS and CDR2 is SASEGT. The CDR3 totals 15 residues. The CDR3, as DNA: TGTGCCAGCAGACGATCTAGGGTTGTCGCAGATACGCAGTATTTT. It yields the protein CASRRSRVVADTQYF.

This clonotype was recorded many times. V usage is TRBV12-3 or TRBV12-4 and J usage is TRBJ1-6; D may be TRBD1 (5 bases). The CDR3 length is 16 residues. Trimming took off 6 bases at V and 1 base at J, with 13 bases between the two ends. CDR3 sequence (DNA): TGTGCCAGCAGCCTCGGGGGATTGTCCTATAATTCACCCCTCCACTTT. Translating it yields CASSLGGLSYNSPLHF.

This clonotype has ten or more counts. The chain employs TRBV7-8 and TRBJ2-7; D uncertain. Germline CDR1 is SGHVS and CDR2 is FQNEAQ. This CDR3 is built from 12 residues. Deletions cut 3 bases from V and 2 bases from J, with 5 bases between. The CDR3 region is CASSFSAYEQYF. The CDR3, as DNA: TGTGCCAGCAGCTTCTCCGCCTACGAGCAGTACTTC.

This clonotype turned up a few times. The rearrangement joins TRBV28 to TRBJ2-7, with 10 positions matching TRBD1. V was pared by 6 bases and J by 3 bases, with 8 bases of the junction left unmatched. The germline V gene encodes CDR1 MDHEN and CDR2 SYDVKM. The CDR3 is 15 amino acids. DNA for the CDR3: TGTGCCAGCAGCACGGGGGGGACAGGGGACTACGAGCAGTACTTC. It encodes CASSTGGTGDYEQYF.

The gene calls are TRBV5-1 and TRBJ2-2, with TRBD2 identical over 9 bases. The V gene end was trimmed by 0 bases and the J gene end by 3 bases; junction bases not matched to a gene: 3. The V gene's germline CDR1 is SGHRS and CDR2 YFSETQ. This CDR3 contains 16 residues. The CDR3 sequence: CASSLAAGGHTGELFF. CDR3 sequence (DNA): TGCGCCAGCAGCTTGGCTGCGGGGGGGCACACCGGGGAGCTGTTTTTT.

The chain combines TRBV5-1 with TRBJ1-5; no reliable D call. The CDR3 is made up of 14 amino acids. Trimming removed 0 bases at V and 7 bases at J, with 11 bases between. CDR1 and CDR2 from the germline V gene are SGHRS and YFSETQ. CDR3 DNA: TGCGCCAGCAGCTTGGGTGGGGAACAACAGCCCCAGCATTTT. Encoded protein: CASSLGGEQQPQHF.

There are a few counts of this clonotype. The chain employs TRBV5-5 and TRBJ1-4; possibly TRBD1 for D (5 bases). CDR3 length: 16 amino acids. The V and J ends lost 2 bases and 0 bases respectively, with 11 bases between them. The germline V gene has CDR1 SGHKS and CDR2 YYEKEE (reference sequence). The DNA for the CDR3 is TGTGCCAGCAGCTTTAGGGGCTTTGCAACTAATGAAAAACTGTTTTTT. This codes for CASSFRGFATNEKLFF.

This rearrangement joins TRBV3-1 to TRBJ1-2, with unresolved D. This CDR3 contains 13 residues. The V end lost 4 bases, the J end lost 5 bases, and 11 bases lay between the germline ends. Germline values: CDR1 LGHDT, CDR2 YNNKEL (reference sequence). CDR3 amino acids: CASSRAPPYGYTF. The DNA for the CDR3 is TGTGCCAGCAGCCGGGCCCCCCCTTATGGCTACACCTTC.

This clonotype has at least ten counts. The chain couples TRBV5-1 to TRBJ2-7; 7 nucleotides align to TRBD1. The CDR3 runs to 15 residues. Germline V CDR1 and CDR2: SGHRS, YFSETQ. J lost 3 bases, V lost 0 bases, and 6 bases had no gene match. CDR3 loop: CASSLEPGGGYEQYF. The CDR3 region has the DNA TGCGCCAGCAGCTTGGAACCAGGGGGTGGCTACGAGCAGTACTTC.

The CDR3 loop is CSVADHNEQFF. For the CDR3, the DNA is TGCAGCGTTGCGGACCACAATGAGCAGTTCTTC. V and J are TRBV29-1 and TRBJ2-1; D not certain. The CDR3 contains 11 residues. CDR1 SQVTM and CDR2 ANQGSEA come from the germline V gene. Trimming removed 4 bases at V and 5 bases at J, with 6 bases between.

This clonotype appeared many times. The genes are TRBV7-9 and TRBJ2-1; 7 positions agree with TRBD1. The trim removed 5 bases at V and 8 bases at J, leaving 3 bases unmatched. CDR1 is SEHNR, CDR2 FQNEAQ, per germline (reference sequence). The CDR3 is made up of 12 amino acids. The CDR3 nucleotides are TGTGCCAGCAGCCGAACAGGGGATGAGCAGTTCTTC. This translates into CASSRTGDEQFF.

This clonotype was found a few times. The chain has TRBV5-1 and TRBJ2-2; 10 bases line up with TRBD2. Unmatched junction bases numbered 5, after V lost 0 bases and J lost 6 bases. The CDR3 is made up of 16 amino acids. Germline lookup yields CDR1 SGHRS and CDR2 YFSETQ. The CDR3, as DNA: TGCGCCAGCAGCTTGGTAGCGGGGGGCTCTCCCGGGGAGCTGTTTTTT. Its translation is CASSLVAGGSPGELFF.

Many counts were recorded for this clonotype. The genes are TRBV6-1 and TRBJ2-6; 8 bases are a match to TRBD1. The CDR3 is 17 residues long. The V and J ends lost 4 bases and 0 bases, in that order; junction bases with no gene match: 5. Germline values: CDR1 MNHNS, CDR2 SASEGT. The CDR3 is CASSVTGQDSGANVLTF. CDR3 nucleotides: TGTGCCAGCAGTGTGACGGGACAGGACTCTGGGGCCAACGTCCTGACTTTC.

The V and J genes are TRBV12-3 or TRBV12-4 and TRBJ1-5; 9 nucleotides agree with TRBD1. The ends lost 6 bases at V and 2 bases at J; junction bases unmatched: 5. The CDR3 has 15 amino acids. CDR3 DNA sequence: TGTGCCAGCAGATGGACAGGGGTGGGCAATCAGCCCCAGCATTTT. This sequence encodes CASRWTGVGNQPQHF.

Points on this clonotype: Mismatch with germline at one junction end may stem from a read error. The J gene is TRBJ2-7, the V gene TRBV7-2, with 9 bases fitting TRBD2. In germline, CDR1 is SGHTA, CDR2 FQGNSA. This CDR3 is 15 amino acids long. Here the CDR3 DNA reads TGTGCCAGCAGCTTAGGTCGTAGCGGGAGCTACGGGCAGTACTTC. It encodes CASSLGRSGSYGQYF.

This chain joins TRBV27 and TRBJ2-5; possibly TRBD1 for D (6 bases). Germline values: CDR1 MNHEY, CDR2 SMNVEV (reference sequence). V was pared by 5 bases and J by 7 bases, with 14 bases between. CDR3 length equals 13 residues. CDR3: CASSPGTTWTQYF. The CDR3 DNA reads TGTGCCAGCAGTCCAGGGACAACATGGACCCAGTACTTC.

This clonotype was seen a few times. The chain recombines TRBV28 with TRBJ2-1, with 11 bases that match TRBD2. The CDR3 runs 18 residues. V was pared by 5 bases and J by 6 bases, with 15 bases of the junction left unmatched. Germline V gene sequence: CDR1 MDHEN, CDR2 SYDVKM. CDR3 sequence reads: CASSPILAGARVTNEQFF. The CDR3 region has the DNA TGTGCCAGCAGTCCGATACTAGCGGGAGCAAGAGTTACCAATGAGCAGTTCTTC.

The chain carries TRBV15 and TRBJ1-4; possible D gene TRBD1, 5 bases. The CDR3 has 15 residues. CDR1 and CDR2 (germline): LNHNV, YYDKDF (reference sequence). Trimming stripped 0 bases from V and 3 bases from J, with 8 bases between. The CDR3 is CATSRDRGSNEKLFF. The DNA for the CDR3 is TGTGCCACCAGCAGAGATCGGGGGTCTAATGAAAAACTGTTTTTT.

This clonotype was detected only a few times. CDR3 nucleotide sequence: TGTGCCAGCAGTACAAAGCGGGGGGGCGGGGAGACCCAGTACTTC. This translates into CASSTKRGGGETQYF. The V call is TRBV27, the J call TRBJ2-5; 10 bases are shared with TRBD2. The junction had 8 bases not matched to a gene; V was cut back by 5 bases and J by 5 bases. Germline CDR1 MNHEY, CDR2 SMNVEV (reference sequence). This CDR3 has 15 amino acids.

In its sample, this clonotype was seen a few times. This chain links TRBV5-6 with TRBJ2-2, with 9 bases that match TRBD2. Germline assignment: CDR1 SGHDT and CDR2 YYEEEE. V lost 3 bases to trimming and J lost 4 bases; unmatched junction nucleotides: 7. This CDR3 has 16 amino acids. CDR3 region: CASSSLAGRGTGELFF. CDR3 in DNA: TGTGCCAGCAGCTCCCTAGCGGGAAGGGGCACCGGGGAGCTGTTTTTT. Based on the CDR3 plus reference TRBV5-6 and TRBJ2-2, the full variable domain is DAGVTQSPTHLIKTRGQQVTLRCSPKSGHDTVSWYQQALGQGPQFIFQYYEEEERQRGNFPDRFSGHQFPNYSSELNVNALLLGDSALYLCASSSLAGRGTGELFFGEGSRLTVL.

This clonotype occurred many times. Here the CDR3 reads CATSRVTGGTIYF. CDR3 nucleotide sequence: TGTGCCACCAGCAGAGTGACAGGAGGCACCATATATTTT. The gene calls are TRBV15 and TRBJ1-3; perhaps TRBD1 as D (6 bases). The V end lost 1 base, the J end lost 9 bases, and 10 bases lay between the germline ends. Looked up from germline, CDR1 is LNHNV and CDR2 is YYDKDF (reference sequence). The CDR3 consists of 13 residues. Full variable domain (remainder filled in from reference TRBV15 and TRBJ1-3): DAMVIQNPRYQVTQFGKPVTLSCSQTLNHNVMYWYQQKSSQAPKLLFHYYDKDFNNEADTPDNFQSRRPNTSFCFLDIRSPGLGDTAMYLCATSRVTGGTIYFGEGSWLTVV.

This clonotype showed up many times. The chain links TRBV12-3 or TRBV12-4 to TRBJ2-3; TRBD1 matches 7 bases. CDR3 length: 15 residues. Trimming cost V 6 bases and J 5 bases; bases outside gene matches: 11. This chain's CDR3 is CASSNPGQRKDTQYF. CDR3 coding DNA: TGTGCCAGCAGCAATCCGGGACAGAGAAAAGATACGCAGTATTTT.